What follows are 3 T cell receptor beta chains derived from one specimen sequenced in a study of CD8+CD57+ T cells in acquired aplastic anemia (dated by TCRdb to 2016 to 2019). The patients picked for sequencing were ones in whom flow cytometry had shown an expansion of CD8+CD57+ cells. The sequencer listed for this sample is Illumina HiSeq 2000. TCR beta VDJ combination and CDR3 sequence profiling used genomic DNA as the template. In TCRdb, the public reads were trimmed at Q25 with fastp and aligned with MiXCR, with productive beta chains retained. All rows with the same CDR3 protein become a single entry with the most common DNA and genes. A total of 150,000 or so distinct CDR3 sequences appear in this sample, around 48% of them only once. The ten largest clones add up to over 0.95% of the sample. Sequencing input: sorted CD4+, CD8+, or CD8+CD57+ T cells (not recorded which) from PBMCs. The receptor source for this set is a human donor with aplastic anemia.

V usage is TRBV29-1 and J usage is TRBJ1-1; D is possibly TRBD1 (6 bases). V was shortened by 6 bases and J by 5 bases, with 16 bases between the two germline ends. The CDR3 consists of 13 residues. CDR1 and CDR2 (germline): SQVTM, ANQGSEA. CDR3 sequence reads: CSVADRRETEAFF. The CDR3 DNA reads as TGCAGCGTCGCCGACAGGAGGGAAACTGAAGCTTTCTTT.

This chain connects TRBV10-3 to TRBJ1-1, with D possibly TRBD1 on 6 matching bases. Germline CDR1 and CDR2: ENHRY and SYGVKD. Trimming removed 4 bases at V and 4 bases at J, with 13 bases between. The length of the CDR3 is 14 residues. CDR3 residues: CAISVQGIGTEAFF. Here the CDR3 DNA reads TGTGCCATCAGTGTACAGGGCATTGGCACTGAAGCTTTCTTT.

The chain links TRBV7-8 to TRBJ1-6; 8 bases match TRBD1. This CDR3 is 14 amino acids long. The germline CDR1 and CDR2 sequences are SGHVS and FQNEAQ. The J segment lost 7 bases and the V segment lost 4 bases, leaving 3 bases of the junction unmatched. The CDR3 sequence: CASSSDRVNSPLHF. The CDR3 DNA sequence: TGTGCCAGCAGCTCGGACAGGGTGAATTCACCCCTCCACTTT.